The 18 T cell receptor beta chains below were found in one sample sequenced in a study of blood T cell repertoires in COVID-19. Clones were read by immunoSEQ multiplex PCR, and TCRdb kept only the in-frame ones, dropping some. The sample contains 150,000 to 200,000 clones, over 70% of which appear only once. The specimen was PBMCs or T cells enriched from blood (not recorded which). Receptors were obtained from a woman aged 60-75 years who had recovered from COVID-19.

The rearrangement uses TRBV5-1 and TRBJ1-1; 9 bases agree with TRBD1. CDR3 length: 15 residues. V lost 4 bases and J lost 4; bases outside the gene matches: 8. From germline, CDR1 is SGHRS and CDR2 YFSETQ. The CDR3 sequence: CASSPGTGQATEAFF. CDR3 sequence (DNA): TGCGCCAGCAGCCCGGGGACAGGGCAAGCCACTGAAGCTTTCTTT. Full variable domain (remainder filled in from reference TRBV5-1 and TRBJ1-1): KAGVTQTPRYLIKTRGQQVTLSCSPISGHRSVSWYQQTPGQGLQFLFEYFSETQRNKGNFPGRFSGRQFSNSRSEMNVSTLELGDSALYLCASSPGTGQATEAFFGQGTRLTVV.

This chain links TRBV5-8 with TRBJ2-7; no clear D. Germline lookup yields CDR1 SGHTS and CDR2 YDEGEE. V lost 2 bases, J lost 6 bases, and 6 bases lay in between. The CDR3 consists of 11 residues. The CDR3 is CASSFVAEQYF. DNA of the CDR3: TGTGCCAGCAGCTTTGTGGCCGAGCAGTACTTC.

The rearrangement joins TRBV3-1 (or the pseudogene TRBV3-2) to TRBJ2-7, with D possibly matching TRBD1 (6 bases). Germline-derived CDR1 and CDR2 are LGHDT and YNNKEL (reference sequence). V shed 4 bases and J shed 9 bases, with 22 bases lying between them. The CDR3 extends over 15 amino acids. This chain's CDR3 is CASSPSGTVLQGQYF. CDR3 nucleotide sequence: TGTGCCAGCAGCCCCTCGGGGACCGTTCTACAGGGGCAGTACTTC.

The CDR3 nucleotides read TGTGCCAGCAGCTTAGGAGGGATGCACCAGCCCCAGCATTTT. Encoded protein: CASSLGGMHQPQHF. V is TRBV7-9 and J is TRBJ1-5, with no clear D. CDR3 length equals 14 residues. V lost 1 base, J lost 7 bases, and 11 bases lay in between. CDR1 and CDR2 (germline): SEHNR, FQNEAQ (reference sequence). Complete variable domain (other parts from reference TRBV7-9 and TRBJ1-5): DTGVSQNPRHKITKRGQNVTFRCDPISEHNRLYWYRQTLGQGPEFLTYFQNEAQLEKSRLLSDRFSAERPKGSFSTLEIQRTEQGDSAMYLCASSLGGMHQPQHFGDGTRLSIL.

The rearrangement links TRBV5-4 to TRBJ2-2, with 12 bases matching TRBD2. The germline V gene has CDR1 SGHNT and CDR2 YYREEE (reference sequence). V gave up 4 bases and J gave up 1 base; unmatched junction bases: 2. The CDR3 has 16 amino acids. CDR3 nucleotides: TGTGCCAGCAGCATGGGACTAGCGGGGAACACCGGGGAGCTGTTTTTT. It specifies CASSMGLAGNTGELFF.

The chain employs TRBV27 and TRBJ1-1, with D unclear. Germline V gene lookup returns CDR1 MNHEY and CDR2 SMNVEV (reference sequence). This CDR3 has 14 residues. The V end lost 3 bases, the J end lost 1 base, and 9 bases lay between the germline ends. CDR3 sequence: CASSFAMRNTEAFF. CDR3 nucleotides: TGTGCCAGCAGTTTCGCCATGAGGAACACTGAAGCTTTCTTT.

This sequence joins TRBV14 and TRBJ1-1; the D is unclear. The CDR3 consists of 15 residues. Trimming pared 3 bases from V and 0 bases from J, leaving 11 bases between. The germline V gene encodes CDR1 SGHDN and CDR2 FVKESK. This chain's CDR3 is CASSQMGGMNTEAFF. The CDR3 nucleotides read TGTGCCAGCAGCCAGATGGGAGGGATGAACACTGAAGCTTTCTTT.

This sequence joins TRBV6-5 and TRBJ2-1, with TRBD1 matching 8 bases. Germline V CDR1 and CDR2: MNHEY, SVGAGI. This CDR3 is built from 16 residues. The V gene end was trimmed by 4 bases and the J gene end by 6 bases; junction bases not matched to a gene: 11. The CDR3 reads CASSSDRGPRFNEQFF. For the CDR3, the DNA is TGTGCCAGCAGTTCTGACAGGGGCCCCCGCTTCAATGAGCAGTTCTTC.

V is TRBV5-1 and J is TRBJ2-3; possibly TRBD2 for D (6 bases). The germline V and J ends were trimmed by 1 base and 2 bases, with 8 bases remaining between them. CDR3 length equals 14 residues. From germline, CDR1 is SGHRS and CDR2 YFSETQ. For the CDR3, the DNA is TGCGCCAGCAGCTTGAGCGGGTCCACAGATACGCAGTATTTT. Its translation is CASSLSGSTDTQYF.

The chain combines TRBV12-3 or TRBV12-4 with TRBJ2-7, with a possible D match to TRBD2 (5 bases). V was pared by 5 bases and J by 1 base, with 9 bases between. This CDR3 has 13 amino acids. In nucleotides, the CDR3 is TGTGCCAGCAGTGCGGGCAAGTCCTACGAGCAGTACTTC. Protein sequence: CASSAGKSYEQYF.

The chain combines TRBV9 with TRBJ2-1; D perhaps matches TRBD2 (6 bases). With 0 bases removed from V and 5 bases from J, the gap between germline ends came to 9 bases. The CDR3 is 14 residues long. The germline CDR1 and CDR2 sequences are SGDLS and YYNGEE. CDR3 in amino acids: CASSVGGGDNEQFF. The CDR3 bases are TGTGCCAGCAGCGTAGGTGGCGGGGACAATGAGCAGTTCTTC.

The chain recombines TRBV10-1 with TRBJ2-3, with 7 nucleotides matching TRBD1. V was pared by 3 bases and J by 0 bases, with 3 bases of the junction left unmatched. There are 15 residues in the CDR3. The germline V gene has CDR1 WNHNN and CDR2 SYGVQD (reference sequence). Written as DNA, the CDR3 is TGCGCCAGCAGTGAATACAGGGGAAGCACAGATACGCAGTATTTT. This gives the protein CASSEYRGSTDTQYF.

As DNA, the CDR3 is TGTGCCAGCACCGTAGAAGGACAGGGGCCCTACGAGCAGTACTTC. This gives the protein CASTVEGQGPYEQYF. The chain carries TRBV2 and TRBJ2-7; 9 bases line up with TRBD1. There are 15 residues in the CDR3. CDR1 and CDR2 (germline): SNHLY, FYNNEI. V trimming: 7 bases; J trimming: 2 bases; junction bases outside the gene matches: 9.

The CDR3 bases are TGCGCCAGCAGCTCTACAGGGGATCAGCCCCAGCATTTT. Amino acid sequence: CASSSTGDQPQHF. The chain links TRBV5-1 to TRBJ1-5; 7 positions agree with TRBD1. Germline V lookup: CDR1 SGHRS, CDR2 YFSETQ. Losses at the gene ends were 3 bases for V and 5 bases for J; bases not matched to a gene: 2. This CDR3 contains 13 residues.

This rearrangement joins TRBV20-1 to TRBJ1-4; D is unresolved. The CDR3 sequence is 15 residues long. The V and J ends lost 3 bases and 3 bases respectively, with 14 bases between them. Germline assignment: CDR1 DFQATT and CDR2 SNEGSKA (reference sequence). CDR3 nucleotide sequence: TGCAGTGCTAGTAGGCCGGGAGGCTCTAATGAAAAACTGTTTTTT. This translates into CSASRPGGSNEKLFF.

The chain carries TRBV19 and TRBJ1-1; 8 nucleotides line up with TRBD1. The CDR3 runs 13 residues. V lost 7 bases to trimming and J lost 1 base; unmatched junction nucleotides: 2. Germline V gene lookup returns CDR1 LNHDA and CDR2 SQIVND (reference sequence). CDR3 DNA sequence: TGTGCCAGTAATGACAGGGGGAACACTGAAGCTTTCTTT. It encodes CASNDRGNTEAFF.

This clone was detected only a few times. The V and J genes are TRBV7-9 and TRBJ1-1; weak D call: TRBD1 (5 bases). V was trimmed by 8 bases and J by 1 base, leaving 17 bases between them. Germline V gene lookup returns CDR1 SEHNR and CDR2 FQNEAQ (reference sequence). CDR3 length equals 15 residues. CDR3 bases: TGTGCCAGCGGGAAGAATAGGAGGGGGAACACTGAAGCTTTCTTT. This translates into CASGKNRRGNTEAFF.

The J gene is TRBJ2-1, the V gene TRBV28, with D tentatively TRBD2 (6 bases). CDR3 length: 14 residues. Trimming cost V 6 bases and J 1 base, with 10 bases left between them. The germline gives CDR1 MDHEN, CDR2 SYDVKM. CDR3 sequence: CASSDSGSYNEQFF. For the CDR3, the DNA is TGTGCCAGCAGCGATAGCGGATCCTACAATGAGCAGTTCTTC.